The clone carrying this T cell receptor beta chain was observed a few times. Its specificity is not known. Patients picked for sequencing had shown CD8+CD57+ cell expansion detected by flow cytometry. This sample is drawn from a study of CD8+CD57+ T cells in acquired aplastic anemia. Genomic DNA provided the template from which TCR beta VDJ and CDR3 profiles were obtained. From the reads, TCRdb called clonotypes with MiXCR, one entry per CDR3 protein. The sample includes about 470,000 distinct CDR3 sequences, under 40% of them seen just once. Trimming took off 2 bases at V and 2 bases at J, with 9 bases between the two ends. The germline V gene has CDR1 SGHTA and CDR2 FQGNSA. The CDR3 is 14 amino acids. Study results and caveats: CD8+ Simpson's diversity in patients was not significantly different from that in controls. Between patients and controls, about 31 CD8+ CDR3 sequences were found in common.

This TCR derives from a human donor with aplastic anemia. The chain has TRBV7-2 and TRBJ1-2, with TRBD1 as a possible D gene (5 bases). The material sequenced was sorted CD4+, CD8+, or CD8+CD57+ T cells (not recorded which) from PBMCs. The CDR3 DNA reads as TGTGCCAGCAGCTTATCGGCAGGGAACTATGGCTACACCTTC. Residues: CASSLSAGNYGYTF.